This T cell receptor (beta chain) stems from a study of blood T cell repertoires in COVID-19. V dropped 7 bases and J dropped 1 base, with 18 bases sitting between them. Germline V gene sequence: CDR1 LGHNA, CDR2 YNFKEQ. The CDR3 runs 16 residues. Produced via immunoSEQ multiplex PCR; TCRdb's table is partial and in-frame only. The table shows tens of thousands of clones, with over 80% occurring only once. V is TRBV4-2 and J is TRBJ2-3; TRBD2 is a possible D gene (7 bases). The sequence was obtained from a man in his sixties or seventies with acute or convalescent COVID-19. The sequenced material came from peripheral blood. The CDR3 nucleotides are TGTGCCAGCAACTCTCCAGGGGCGGGGGGCACAGATACGCAGTATTTT. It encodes CASNSPGAGGTDTQYF.